A single T cell receptor beta chain is shown here with its context. This record belongs to a study of beta chain features in type 1 diabetes. At the level of the study: The study examined about 100 million sorted cells across all samples.

cDNA synthesis used the whole RNA isolate, giving expressed TCRB sequences. Sequencing used immunoSEQ multiplex PCR; TCRdb keeps in-frame clones, though not all of them. The repertoire holds a few hundred thousand clones, more than 11% seen once, with roughly 0.04% in the top ten. The germline V gene has CDR1 SGHRS and CDR2 YFSETQ. The V gene lost 0 bases and the J gene lost 6 bases, with 13 bases spanning the gap. The CDR3 consists of 15 residues. Sequencing used naive CD4+ T cells from blood. The V call is TRBV5-1, the J call TRBJ2-1; D might be TRBD1 (6 bases). This sequence was found in a young man in good health. DNA for the CDR3: TGCGCCAGCAGCTTGGAACCGACAGGACTCAATGAGCAGTTCTTC. It translates to CASSLEPTGLNEQFF.